Listed here are 4 T cell receptor beta chains from one sample, sequenced in a study of T cell clonality in common variable immunodeficiency. Their target antigens are unknown. Using immunoSEQ multiplex PCR, the repertoire was profiled, and TCRdb retains in-frame clones only, with some absent. Recorded here are 15,000 to 20,000 clones, with no singletons, and the ten leading clones hold about 6.3%. Notes on the study in general: Fewer deletions and N-nucleotide insertions were reportedly seen in common variable immunodeficiency TCR beta sequences.

The sequenced sample consisted of peripheral blood mononuclear cells. The receptors were sampled from a human donor with common variable immunodeficiency.

With respect to this clone: The missing CDR3 end, 3 residues past where the read stops, is filled in from the germline J gene. The chain has TRBV29-1 and TRBJ2-7; 8 bases agree with TRBD1. The CDR3 has 15 amino acids. V was clipped by 7 bases and J by 4 bases; unmatched bases: 15. The germline CDR1 and CDR2 sequences are SQVTM and ANQGSEA. The sequenced part of the CDR3 DNA is TGCAGCGCCTGGACAGGGTCGGGTTTGAGTTACGAG. It yields the protein CSAWTGSGLSYE. The full-length CDR3 reads as CSAWTGSGLSYEQYF.

This clone was counted at least ten times. The read ends 3 residues early relative to the CDR3; the germline J gene fills the gap. V and J are TRBV18 and TRBJ1-1; D may be TRBD1 (6 bases). The CDR3 contains 13 residues. Germline CDR1 is KGHSH and CDR2 is LQKENI. The CDR3 DNA, read in part, is TGTGCCAGCTCAACCGAGGACAGCCCGGTT. Its protein is CASSTEDSPV. The complete CDR3 reads CASSTEDSPVAFF.

This clone was counted only a few times. The junction departs from the called germline gene at one end, perhaps through a read error. The read finishes 3 residues shy of the CDR3 end, and the germline J gene is used to complete it. The V call is TRBV7-7, the J call TRBJ2-7, with D tentatively TRBD1 (5 bases). The germline gives CDR1 SSHAT, CDR2 FNYEAQ (reference sequence). The CDR3 is 15 residues long. The CDR3 spells CASSLGAGSPYEQYF. The CDR3 DNA, read in part, is TGTGCTAGCAGCTTAGGGGCAGGGTCCCCCTACGAG.

In this sample, this clone turned up many times. The sequenced fragment ends 3 residues before the CDR3 boundary, so the rest is inferred from the germline J gene. The chain couples TRBV6-2 or TRBV6-3 to TRBJ1-1, with no clear D. There are 15 residues in the CDR3. The germline V gene encodes CDR1 MNHEY and CDR2 SVGEGT. V was pared by 6 bases and J by 1 base, with 15 bases between. The sequenced CDR3 bases are TGTGCCAGCAGACCCGAACTTATCCCGAACACTGAA. Protein: CASRPELIPNTE. The full CDR3 is CASRPELIPNTEAFF.